A single sample is the source of the 26 T cell receptor beta chains below, sequenced in a study of neurological immune-mediated disorders. Using its own MiXCR run on the 5' RACE reads, TCRdb lists one record per CDR3 protein. The sample carries some 48,000 distinct CDR3 sequences, more than 5% recorded once. The specimen sequenced was CD4+ T cells from blood. The origin of the receptors is a woman under 30 with multiple sclerosis.

In this sample, this clonotype turned up many times. The chain carries TRBV4-2 and TRBJ2-6; D gene unclear. This CDR3 is built from 16 residues. With 1 base removed from V and 1 base from J, the gap between germline ends came to 8 bases. CDR1 and CDR2 (germline): LGHNA, YNFKEQ. CDR3: CASSQGRVSGANVLTF. The CDR3 region has the DNA TGTGCCAGCAGCCAAGGACGGGTGTCTGGGGCCAACGTCCTGACTTTC.

This clonotype was counted a few times. This chain connects TRBV5-4 to TRBJ2-1; 14 nucleotides align to TRBD2. J was trimmed by 6 bases and V by 5 bases; bases with no gene match: 7. Germline CDR1 reads SGHNT; CDR2 reads YYREEE (reference sequence). The CDR3 has 16 amino acids. The DNA for the CDR3 is TGTGCCAGCAGGGAAGGGACTAGCGGGAGATTCAATGAGCAGTTCTTC. Protein: CASREGTSGRFNEQFF.

This clonotype was recorded many times. The chain carries TRBV4-2 and TRBJ2-7; 7 bases line up with TRBD1. CDR1 LGHNA and CDR2 YNFKEQ come from the germline V gene. There are 16 residues in the CDR3. Losses at the gene ends were 3 bases for V and 5 bases for J; bases not matched to a gene: 13. The CDR3 loop reads CASSQALDRVGHEQYF. CDR3 DNA sequence: TGTGCCAGCAGCCAGGCCCTCGACAGGGTTGGCCACGAGCAGTACTTC.

This clonotype appeared many times. The J gene is TRBJ2-5, the V gene TRBV20-1, with no clear D. The germline V gene encodes CDR1 DFQATT and CDR2 SNEGSKA (reference sequence). Trimming took off 0 bases at V and 5 bases at J, with 16 bases between the two ends. The CDR3 sequence is 15 residues long. CDR3 in amino acids: CSARDVLSSGETQYF. In nucleotides, the CDR3 is TGCAGTGCTAGAGATGTCCTCAGTTCTGGGGAGACCCAGTACTTC.

This clonotype appeared many times. CDR3 region: CAIAQGTPEAFF. CDR3 bases: TGTGCCATCGCGCAGGGAACTCCTGAAGCTTTCTTT. The gene calls are TRBV10-3 and TRBJ1-1; TRBD1 might be the D (5 bases). The CDR3 contains 12 residues. The germline CDR1 and CDR2 sequences are ENHRY and SYGVKD. V was trimmed by 8 bases and J by 6 bases, leaving 13 bases between them.

This clonotype was counted at least ten times. The V call is TRBV29-1, the J call TRBJ1-1; D is uncertain. This CDR3 is 13 amino acids long. V dropped 6 bases and J dropped 1 base, with 12 bases sitting between them. Germline V gene data show CDR1 as SQVTM and CDR2 as ANQGSEA. The CDR3 bases are TGCAGCGTCTCCTCCCAAGAGAACACTGAAGCTTTCTTT. This translates into CSVSSQENTEAFF.

This clonotype appeared a single time. V is TRBV5-8 and J is TRBJ2-2; a weak D match, TRBD1 (5 bases). The CDR3 extends over 15 amino acids. V was pared by 5 bases and J by 3 bases, with 14 bases between. Germline-derived CDR1 and CDR2 are SGHTS and YDEGEE. This CDR3 reads CASSTTRGYTGELFF. Written as DNA, the CDR3 is TGTGCCAGCAGTACAACAAGGGGCTACACCGGGGAGCTGTTTTTT.

This clonotype was detected many times. The chain has TRBV20-1 and TRBJ2-3, with D possibly TRBD2 on 6 matching bases. The CDR3 runs to 12 residues. Germline CDR1 and CDR2: DFQATT and SNEGSKA (reference sequence). The ends were cut back, 7 bases at V and 3 bases at J, with 11 bases in the middle. DNA of the CDR3: TGCAGTGGTCAGCGGGCGACAGATACGCAGTATTTT. Its protein is CSGQRATDTQYF.

The table lists this clonotype with many counts. The chain has TRBV7-2 and TRBJ2-1, with D uncertain. The CDR3 covers 15 residues. The ends were cut back, 4 bases at V and 2 bases at J, with 12 bases in the middle. CDR1 is SGHTA and CDR2 is FQGNSA in the germline V gene. CDR3 sequence: CASSSLPGTYNEQFF. CDR3 DNA: TGTGCCAGCAGCTCCCTTCCTGGGACCTACAATGAGCAGTTCTTC.

The sample holds many counts of this clonotype. V usage is TRBV5-1 and J usage is TRBJ1-2; no definite D call. Looked up from germline, CDR1 is SGHRS and CDR2 is YFSETQ. The CDR3 loop spans 12 amino acids. Trimming pared 3 bases from V and 6 bases from J, leaving 9 bases between. The CDR3 is CASSSSVHGYTF. As DNA, the CDR3 is TGCGCCAGCAGCTCGTCCGTTCATGGCTACACCTTC. Looking up the rest from reference TRBV5-1 and TRBJ1-2 gives the full variable domain: KAGVTQTPRYLIKTRGQQVTLSCSPISGHRSVSWYQQTPGQGLQFLFEYFSETQRNKGNFPGRFSGRQFSNSRSEMNVSTLELGDSALYLCASSSSVHGYTFGSGTRLTVV.

The table lists this clonotype with many counts. The J gene is TRBJ1-5, the V gene TRBV6-5; D gene unclear. The germline V and J ends were trimmed by 5 bases and 6 bases, with 11 bases remaining between them. Germline assignment: CDR1 MNHEY and CDR2 SVGAGI. There are 13 residues in the CDR3. Written as DNA, the CDR3 is TGTGCCAGCAGTGTGGACGGATTTCAGCCCCAGCATTTT. Translating gives CASSVDGFQPQHF.

This clonotype was detected many times. This sequence joins TRBV7-6 and TRBJ2-3; D uncertain. Trimming shortened V by 2 bases and J by 10 bases, and 13 bases separated the two germline ends. CDR3 size: 13 residues. CDR1 is SGHVS and CDR2 is FNYEAQ in the germline V gene. The CDR3 bases are TGTGCCAGCAGCTTAACCGGTGGGGTGGCGCAGTATTTT. Its translation is CASSLTGGVAQYF.

This clonotype was observed at least ten times. The CDR3 sequence is CSAPPWQRGANNEQFF. DNA for the CDR3: TGCAGTGCTCCCCCCTGGCAGCGGGGGGCCAACAATGAGCAGTTCTTC. The chain carries TRBV20-1 and TRBJ2-1; 9 bases are a match to TRBD2. In germline, CDR1 is DFQATT, CDR2 SNEGSKA (reference sequence). The V gene end was trimmed by 5 bases and the J gene end by 5 bases; junction bases not matched to a gene: 13. This CDR3 spans 16 amino acids.

This clonotype showed up many times. V usage is TRBV3-1 and J usage is TRBJ2-7; D is unresolved. This CDR3 has 15 residues. The germline gives CDR1 LGHDT, CDR2 YNNKEL (reference sequence). V lost 0 bases and J lost 3, with 12 bases in between. In DNA, the CDR3 is TGTGCCAGCAGCCAAGATCTGGTCAGAGTCTACGAGCAGTACTTC. Its translation: CASSQDLVRVYEQYF.

CDR3 DNA: TGTGCCAGCAGTTTCGGGACAGGGGCCCCTCTAGCCAAAAACATTCAGTACTTC. Encoded protein: CASSFGTGAPLAKNIQYF. V is TRBV28 and J is TRBJ2-4, with 10 nucleotides matching TRBD1. The length of the CDR3 is 18 residues. Germline V gene lookup returns CDR1 MDHEN and CDR2 SYDVKM. With 3 bases clipped from V and 0 bases from J, the junction kept 8 bases outside the gene matches.

This clonotype was recorded many times. The V and J genes are TRBV5-1 and TRBJ2-7; 11 bases line up with TRBD1. This CDR3 spans 15 amino acids. Germline V gives CDR1 SGHRS, CDR2 YFSETQ. Trimming cost V 7 bases and J 6 bases; bases outside gene matches: 12. CDR3: CASGLRGQGATEQYF. The CDR3 coding sequence is TGCGCCAGCGGACTAAGAGGACAGGGGGCTACCGAGCAGTACTTC.

This clonotype has ten or more counts. The CDR3 spells CSAAPGLSNTGELFF. Written as DNA, the CDR3 is TGCAGTGCTGCCCCAGGACTGTCGAACACCGGGGAGCTGTTTTTT. The rearrangement joins TRBV20-1 to TRBJ2-2, with TRBD2 as a possible D gene (5 bases). V lost 5 bases and J 0 bases, leaving 13 bases between the germline ends. There are 15 residues in the CDR3. Germline assignment: CDR1 DFQATT and CDR2 SNEGSKA (reference sequence).

This chain uses TRBV20-1 with TRBJ2-7; D may correspond to TRBD1 or TRBD2 (5 bases each). This CDR3 spans 12 amino acids. V was pared by 7 bases and J by 2 bases, with 12 bases between. Germline V CDR1 and CDR2: DFQATT, SNEGSKA (reference sequence). In nucleotides, the CDR3 is TGCAGTGTTTGGGGGTCCCCCTACGAGCAGTACTTC. It specifies CSVWGSPYEQYF.

This clonotype was counted many times. This chain connects TRBV3-1 to TRBJ2-1, with 7 bases fitting TRBD2. Per germline, CDR1 LGHDT and CDR2 YNNKEL (reference sequence). The CDR3 length is 15 residues. The trim removed 4 bases at V and 5 bases at J, leaving 8 bases unmatched. The CDR3 region is CASSPRTRGDNEQFF. The CDR3 DNA sequence: TGTGCCAGCAGCCCTCGGACTAGAGGCGACAATGAGCAGTTCTTC.

This clonotype has ten or more counts. The genes are TRBV7-8 and TRBJ1-2; no reliable D call. The V end was cut by 4 bases, the J end by 4 bases, with 10 bases between. The germline V gene has CDR1 SGHVS and CDR2 FQNEAQ. This CDR3 has 13 residues. The CDR3 sequence: CASSSDPSYGYTF. The CDR3 DNA reads TGTGCCAGCAGCTCGGACCCTTCCTATGGCTACACCTTC.

This clonotype was detected a few times. This chain joins TRBV18 and TRBJ2-3, with D perhaps given as TRBD1 or TRBD2 (5 bases each). CDR3 size: 15 residues. Germline V gene sequence: CDR1 KGHSH, CDR2 LQKENI. Between the trimmed V and J ends, which lost 6 bases and 5 bases, there was a span of 18 bases. The CDR3 spells CASSPNWDVRDTQYF. CDR3 nucleotide sequence: TGTGCCAGCTCCCCGAACTGGGACGTGCGAGATACGCAGTATTTT.

This chain uses TRBV7-2 with TRBJ1-6; D gene uncertain. From germline, CDR1 is SGHTA and CDR2 FQGNSA. Trimming took 0 bases from V and 9 from J, leaving 3 bases between them. The CDR3 sequence is 12 residues long. The DNA for the CDR3 is TGTGCCAGCAGCTTAGCGGCTTCACCCCTCCACTTT. Translated: CASSLAASPLHF.

This clonotype was recorded at least ten times. The chain has TRBV20-1 and TRBJ1-1; 7 bases align to TRBD1. From germline, CDR1 is DFQATT and CDR2 SNEGSKA (reference sequence). V dropped 3 bases and J dropped 5; count of bases not matched to a gene: 12. The CDR3 loop spans 15 amino acids. CDR3: CSASRDSGLDTEAFF. Written as DNA, the CDR3 is TGCAGTGCTAGCCGGGACAGCGGTCTGGATACTGAAGCTTTCTTT.

This clonotype was detected ten times or more. V is TRBV20-1 and J is TRBJ2-2; TRBD1 aligns across 9 bases. Trimming removed 0 bases from V and 3 bases from J; junction bases left unmatched: 2. The CDR3 is 15 amino acids. Germline-derived CDR1 and CDR2 are DFQATT and SNEGSKA (reference sequence). CDR3 sequence reads: CSARDTGGYTGELFF. CDR3 nucleotide sequence: TGCAGTGCTAGAGATACAGGGGGCTACACCGGGGAGCTGTTTTTT.

This chain uses TRBV5-6 with TRBJ2-2; D remains unclear. The ends were cut back, 2 bases at V and 3 bases at J, with 2 bases in the middle. CDR1 and CDR2 from the germline V gene are SGHDT and YYEEEE. The CDR3 is 12 amino acids. CDR3 protein: CASSFDTGELFF. CDR3 bases: TGTGCCAGCAGCTTCGACACCGGGGAGCTGTTTTTT. Combining the CDR3 with reference TRBV5-6 and TRBJ2-2 gives the whole variable domain DAGVTQSPTHLIKTRGQQVTLRCSPKSGHDTVSWYQQALGQGPQFIFQYYEEEERQRGNFPDRFSGHQFPNYSSELNVNALLLGDSALYLCASSFDTGELFFGEGSRLTVL.

This clonotype was seen at least ten times. This chain's CDR3 is CASSPFDGGTEAFF. The CDR3 DNA reads TGTGCCAGCTCACCATTCGACGGGGGCACTGAAGCTTTCTTT. V usage is TRBV18 and J usage is TRBJ1-1, with D tentatively TRBD1 (5 bases). The CDR3 has 14 residues. Trimming stripped 2 bases from V and 4 bases from J, with 11 bases between. Germline loops: CDR1 KGHSH, CDR2 LQKENI.